The present T cell receptor (beta chain) was sequenced within a study of shared clonotypes between healthy human individuals. Assay: immunoSEQ multiplex PCR; the TCRdb copy retains only in-frame clones and omits some. The sample yields 1.4 million or so clones, less than 99% seen once. This clone was observed a handful of times. The CDR3 totals 13 residues. Germline-derived CDR1 and CDR2 are SGHAT and FQNNGV. Trimming took 0 bases from V and 0 from J, leaving 2 bases between them. The sample taken for sequencing was naive CD4+ T cells sorted from blood. Indicated subset: CD45RA+ positively selected. This TCR came from a man aged 25 to 45 in good health. This chain uses TRBV11-2 with TRBJ1-1; D gene ambiguous. The CDR3 DNA reads as TGTGCCAGCAGCTTAGAGGTGAACACTGAAGCTTTCTTT. Protein: CASSLEVNTEAFF. Based on the CDR3 plus reference TRBV11-2 and TRBJ1-1, the full variable domain is EAGVAQSPRYKIIEKRQSVAFWCNPISGHATLYWYQQILGQGPKLLIQFQNNGVVDDSQLPKDRFSAERLKGVDSTLKIQPAKLEDSAVYLCASSLEVNTEAFFGQGTRLTVV.